Listed below are T cell receptor beta chains from one sample, sequenced in a study of blood T cell repertoires in COVID-19. Here immunoSEQ multiplex PCR was the method, and the copy in TCRdb shows in-frame clones only, minus some. Of about 100,000 clones detected, about 90% appear once; the ten largest clones hold 7% to 9.5%. Sequences were obtained from peripheral blood. Receptor source: a man aged 30 to 45 in a cohort sampled during active COVID-19. Both conserved end residues are part of each CDR3. Each record gives: J gene, V gene, D gene, CDR3 protein. A D gene is named only where the DNA matches it firmly.

TRBJ1-4 | TRBV3-1/TRBV3-2 | - | CASSQDSGAGDEKLFF
TRBJ2-5 | TRBV5-1 | TRBD1 | CASTKGQGEVETQYF
TRBJ2-1 | TRBV10-3 | TRBD2 | CAMKPTSGDNEQFF
TRBJ2-1 | TRBV7-2 | TRBD1 | CASSLGQGIGEQFF
TRBJ2-7 | TRBV5-5 | TRBD1 | CASSLGQGVYEQYF
TRBJ1-1 | TRBV2 | - | CASRSGALEAFF
TRBJ2-7 | TRBV7-2 | TRBD1 | CASSPGPGGAYEQYF
TRBJ2-7 | TRBV7-2 | - | CASSLWGFVTISYEQYF
TRBJ2-6 | TRBV5-1 | - | CASSPPGTPGANVLTF
TRBJ2-3 | TRBV6-5 | - | CASGGAVTDTQYF
TRBJ2-5 | TRBV6-1 | TRBD2 | CASSERVAGSQKTQYF
TRBJ2-1 | TRBV19 | TRBD2 | CASSIDTTLAGGPYNEQFF
TRBJ1-1 | TRBV2 | - | CASSTQNTEAFF
TRBJ2-5 | TRBV30 | TRBD2 | CAWRAAGGNKQETQYF
TRBJ1-2 | TRBV18 | - | CASSPWTDYGYTF
TRBJ1-2 | TRBV3-1/TRBV3-2 | - | CASSHTGNYGYTF
TRBJ2-7 | TRBV4-1 | TRBD1 | CASSQETGAYEQYF
TRBJ2-5 | TRBV5-1 | TRBD2 | CASSQGTSGGETQYF
TRBJ1-6 | TRBV19 | TRBD1 | CASSVREQGGSNSPLHF
TRBJ2-5 | TRBV7-2 | TRBD2 | CASSLAPSGTQYF
TRBJ2-3 | TRBV5-1 | - | CASSLPGGTDTQYF
TRBJ1-2 | TRBV6-4 | - | CASSDSRGARYGYTF
TRBJ1-4 | TRBV11-2 | - | CASSPGQPTTNEKLFF
TRBJ2-3 | TRBV13 | - | CASSPRGIKGTQYF
TRBJ2-3 | TRBV10-3 | TRBD1 | CAIKGAANTDTQYF
TRBJ2-2 | TRBV9 | TRBD1 | CASTPLIDRVGIGELFF
TRBJ2-3 | TRBV5-1 | TRBD2 | CASSLAGRGSTDTQYF
TRBJ2-2 | TRBV5-4 | TRBD1 | CASSYGDRGAGELFF
TRBJ2-1 | TRBV7-3 | TRBD2 | CASSLITSGSYNEQFF
TRBJ2-7 | TRBV2 | TRBD1 | CASRKEGQGSYEQYF
TRBJ1-1 | TRBV18 | - | CASSPGGQSTWNTEAFF
TRBJ2-7 | TRBV28 | - | CASSLVGEQYF
TRBJ2-7 | TRBV18 | - | CASSPRVDEQYF
TRBJ2-3 | TRBV19 | TRBD2 | CASSILRAGGDDTQYF
TRBJ2-7 | TRBV30 | - | CAWTGKPYEQYF
TRBJ2-7 | TRBV19 | TRBD1 | CASSPGQEPYEQYF
TRBJ2-1 | TRBV5-6 | - | CASGSRRTNNEQFF
TRBJ2-3 | TRBV20-1 | - | CSASLAGALTTQYF
TRBJ2-7 | TRBV6-1 | TRBD1 | CASSELVTGVLLPYEQYF
TRBJ2-2 | TRBV27 | TRBD1 | CASSLLRTGHQSGELFF
TRBJ2-2 | TRBV15 | TRBD1 | CATGRQGRRTGELFF
TRBJ1-5 | TRBV4-1 | TRBD1 | CASSQVGTGVGQPQHF
TRBJ1-1 | TRBV13 | - | CASSYLAEGTTEAFF
TRBJ1-6 | TRBV10-3 | TRBD1 | CATGTENSPLHF
TRBJ1-1 | TRBV7-9 | - | CASSIQGRNTEAFF
TRBJ1-2 | TRBV19 | TRBD1 | CASSRDRGKDGYTF
TRBJ2-7 | TRBV5-6 | TRBD1 | CASSPGQGYYEQYF
TRBJ2-7 | TRBV7-2 | - | CASSSQTYEQYF
TRBJ1-6 | TRBV4-1 | - | CASSQDGGGNSPLHF
TRBJ2-4 | TRBV18 | TRBD1 | CASSYTGAPNIQYF
TRBJ2-2 | TRBV5-4 | - | CASSLLSGGGLGKGGELFF
TRBJ2-2 | TRBV2 | TRBD2 | CASSGWGTSGGRPNTGELFF
TRBJ2-7 | TRBV5-1 | TRBD2 | CASSLLAGDPSYEQYF
TRBJ1-1 | TRBV30 | - | CAWGQRNTEAFF
TRBJ1-5 | TRBV19 | - | CASSIFLLASNQPQHF
TRBJ1-5 | TRBV5-8 | TRBD1 | CASSVDRGSSNQPQHF
TRBJ1-3 | TRBV5-1 | - | CASSLAVTGGGNTIYF
TRBJ1-1 | TRBV5-1 | - | CASSLGGGPKYEAFF
TRBJ1-2 | TRBV18 | - | CASSPAGAGGYTF